This T cell receptor (beta chain) was sequenced for a study of blood T cell repertoires in COVID-19. Germline lookup yields CDR1 MNHEY and CDR2 SMNVEV (reference sequence). This CDR3 has 13 amino acids. With 5 bases removed from V and 2 bases from J, the gap between germline ends came to 9 bases. TCRdb keeps only in-frame clones here, not all; method: immunoSEQ multiplex PCR. The sample carries 110,000 or so clones, roughly 82% recorded once. The sequenced sample was peripheral blood. The TCR comes from a woman aged 40-49 years with acute or convalescent COVID-19. This chain links TRBV27 with TRBJ1-1, with unresolved D. The DNA for the CDR3 is TGTGCCAGCAGTGCCGGTCCTAACACTGAAGCTTTCTTT. This gives the protein CASSAGPNTEAFF.